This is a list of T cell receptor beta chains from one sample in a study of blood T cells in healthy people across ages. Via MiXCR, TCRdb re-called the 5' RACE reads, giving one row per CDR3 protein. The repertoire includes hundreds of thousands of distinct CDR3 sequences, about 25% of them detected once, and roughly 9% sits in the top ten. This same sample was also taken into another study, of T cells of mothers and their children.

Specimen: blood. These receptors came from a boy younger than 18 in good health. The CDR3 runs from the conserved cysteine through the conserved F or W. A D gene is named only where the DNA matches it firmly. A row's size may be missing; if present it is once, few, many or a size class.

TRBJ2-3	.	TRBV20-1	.	TGCAGTGCTAGAGGAATCTGGCGCGGACAGAGCACAGATACGCAGTATTTT	CSARGIWRGQSTDTQYF
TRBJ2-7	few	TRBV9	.	TGTGCCAGCAGCCTTTTCGGGGACACCTACGAGCAGTACTTC	CASSLFGDTYEQYF
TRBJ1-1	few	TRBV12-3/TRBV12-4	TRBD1	TGTGCCAGCAGACCCGGGACAGGGGGCGTCACTGAAGCTTTCTTT	CASRPGTGGVTEAFF
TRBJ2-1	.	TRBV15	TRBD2	TGTGCCACCAGCAGAGGACCGGGGGGAGTAGATGAGCAGTTCTTC	CATSRGPGGVDEQFF
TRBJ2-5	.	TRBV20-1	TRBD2	TGCAGTGCTAGAGATTGGTCAGCGGGAGGGCCTACTGAGACCCAGTACTTC	CSARDWSAGGPTETQYF
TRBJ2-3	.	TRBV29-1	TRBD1	TGCAGCGTACTCGGACAGGGCACAGATACGCAGTATTTT	CSVLGQGTDTQYF
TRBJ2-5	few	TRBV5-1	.	TGCGCCAGCAGCTTGGATTTTTTGTCTTGGGGCCAAGAGACCCAGTACTTC	CASSLDFLSWGQETQYF
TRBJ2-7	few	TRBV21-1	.	TGTGCCAGCCATCACCCACTAGCAAGGTCCTACGAGCAGTACTTC	CASHHPLARSYEQYF
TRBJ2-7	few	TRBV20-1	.	TGCAGTGCTGGGGACACCTTGAACGTCGAGCAGTACTTC	CSAGDTLNVEQYF
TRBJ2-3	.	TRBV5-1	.	TGCGCCAGCAGCTTGGGGCCACAGGGCCCCACAGATACGCAGTATTTT	CASSLGPQGPTDTQYF
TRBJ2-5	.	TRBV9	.	TGTGCCAGCAGCGATGACGGACGTCGCGCCGAGACCCAGTACTTC	CASSDDGRRAETQYF
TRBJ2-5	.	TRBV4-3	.	TGCGCCAGCAGCCCTACTAGGGGATTCTTAGAGACCCAGTACTTC	CASSPTRGFLETQYF
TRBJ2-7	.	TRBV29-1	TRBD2	TGCAGCGTTGGTGGACTAGCTTTTCCGGCGACCTACGAGCAGTACTTC	CSVGGLAFPATYEQYF
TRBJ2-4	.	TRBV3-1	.	TGTGCCAGCAGCCAATCCAAAGGGGCGAGGGGGATCATTCAGTACTTC	CASSQSKGARGIIQYF
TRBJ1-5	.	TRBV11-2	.	TGTGCCAGCAGCTTAAAGGGGGGGCCAAGGCAGCCCCAGCATTTT	CASSLKGGPRQPQHF
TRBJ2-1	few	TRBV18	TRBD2	TGTGCCAGCTCACCCCGGGGACTAGCGGAACTCTACAATGAGCAGTTCTTC	CASSPRGLAELYNEQFF
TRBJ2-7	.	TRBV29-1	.	TGCAGCGTGGTTTCTCACGAGCAGTACTTC	CSVVSHEQYF
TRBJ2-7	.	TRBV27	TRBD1	TGTGCCAGCAGTTTTGCAGGGGGCAACGAGCAGTACTTC	CASSFAGGNEQYF
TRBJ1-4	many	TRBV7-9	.	TGTGCCAGCAGCTTAATACACGACAGCACTAATGAAAAACTGTTTTTT	CASSLIHDSTNEKLFF
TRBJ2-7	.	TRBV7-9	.	TGTGCCAGCAGCTTAGAAGCCGCGGGACCCTACGAGCAGTACTTC	CASSLEAAGPYEQYF